Shown below are 15 T cell receptor beta chains from a single sample sequenced in a study of long-term antiretroviral therapy in people with HIV. The authors ran the immunoSEQ assay, v3.0, at survey level. Assay used: immunoSEQ multiplex PCR; TCRdb lists only in-frame clones, some missing. The table records some 21,000 clones, less than 85% of them present only once. The sample in question was unsorted PBMCs, obtained less than 1.8 years before starting antiretroviral therapy. These receptors were taken from a woman in her forties with HIV.

This clone appeared once. This sequence joins TRBV5-6 and TRBJ2-7, with TRBD1 matching over 7 bases. Germline V gene sequence: CDR1 SGHDT, CDR2 YYEEEE. V was pared by 2 bases and J by 3 bases, with 11 bases of the junction left unmatched. This CDR3 spans 16 amino acids. This CDR3 reads CASSFLGTAFDYEQYF. The DNA of the CDR3 is TGTGCCAGCAGCTTTTTGGGGACAGCCTTCGACTACGAGCAGTACTTC.

The V gene is TRBV30, the J gene TRBJ2-3, with 11 bases aligning to TRBD1. The junction had 12 bases not matched to a gene; V was cut back by 6 bases and J by 4 bases. Germline CDR1 reads GTSNPN; CDR2 reads SVGIG (reference sequence). CDR3 size: 16 residues. The CDR3 spells CACSRRDRGWSDTQYF. CDR3 coding DNA: TGTGCCTGTTCCAGGCGGGACAGGGGGTGGTCAGATACGCAGTATTTT.

This chain links TRBV28 with TRBJ2-5; D ambiguous. The last part of the DNA fits TRBJ2-7 better; the J call may be wrong. The CDR3 is 12 amino acids. Per germline, CDR1 MDHEN and CDR2 SYDVKM. The CDR3 here is CASSLDDYEQYF. CDR3 DNA sequence: TGTGCCAGCAGTTTAGATGACTACGAGCAGTACTTC.

V and J are TRBV7-9 and TRBJ2-2; D uncertain. Germline CDR1 and CDR2: SEHNR and FQNEAQ (reference sequence). Trimming took 1 base from V and 6 from J, leaving 9 bases between them. This CDR3 has 14 amino acids. In DNA, the CDR3 is TGTGCCAGCAGCTTAGACCGCCGGCCCGGGGAGCTGTTTTTT. Amino acids: CASSLDRRPGELFF.

In its sample, this clone was seen a few times. The chain recombines TRBV5-1 with TRBJ1-1; no clear D. Germline CDR1 SGHRS, CDR2 YFSETQ. This CDR3 has 12 residues. Deletions cut 0 bases from V and 4 bases from J, with 4 bases between. The CDR3 loop reads CASSLEGTEAFF. The CDR3 DNA reads TGCGCCAGCAGCTTGGAGGGCACTGAAGCTTTCTTT.

Only a few counts were recorded for this clone. The chain has TRBV7-2 and TRBJ1-2; tentative D call: TRBD1 (6 bases). Trimming shortened V by 5 bases and J by 2 bases, and 9 bases separated the two germline ends. The CDR3 is made up of 13 amino acids. Looked up from germline, CDR1 is SGHTA and CDR2 is FQGNSA. CDR3 sequence: CASSRTANYGYTF. CDR3 sequence (DNA): TGTGCCAGCAGCCGGACAGCGAACTATGGCTACACCTTC.

The V and J genes are TRBV19 and TRBJ2-7, with unresolved D. Germline V gene sequence: CDR1 LNHDA, CDR2 SQIVND (reference sequence). CDR3 length equals 14 residues. Trimming shortened V by 2 bases and J by 2 bases, and 10 bases separated the two germline ends. The CDR3 spells CASSIHGTTYEQYF. DNA for the CDR3: TGTGCCAGTAGTATACACGGCACCACCTACGAGCAGTACTTC. Together with reference TRBV19 and TRBJ2-7, the CDR3 gives the full variable domain: DGGITQSPKYLFRKEGQNVTLSCEQNLNHDAMYWYRQDPGQGLRLIYYSQIVNDFQKGDIAEGYSVSREKKESFPLTVTSAQKNPTAFYLCASSIHGTTYEQYFGPGTRLTVT.

The chain links TRBV5-6 to TRBJ1-2; TRBD1 agrees at 7 bases. This CDR3 is 14 amino acids long. Germline assignment: CDR1 SGHDT and CDR2 YYEEEE. With 4 bases clipped from V and 4 bases from J, the junction kept 7 bases outside the gene matches. The CDR3 here is CASSLQGRSYGYTF. DNA for the CDR3: TGTGCCAGCAGCCTACAGGGGCGCAGCTATGGCTACACCTTC.

V usage is TRBV5-1 and J usage is TRBJ1-2; 8 positions agree with TRBD1. CDR3 length equals 14 residues. V lost 1 base, J lost 6 bases, and 5 bases stayed unmatched. Germline-derived CDR1 and CDR2 are SGHRS and YFSETQ. In nucleotides, the CDR3 is TGCGCCAGCAGCTTGTTCGGACAGGGAGATGGCTACACCTTC. Translated: CASSLFGQGDGYTF.

The V call is TRBV27, the J call TRBJ2-7; D might be TRBD1 or TRBD2, each matching 7 bases. Trimming shortened V by 0 bases and J by 4 bases, and 19 bases separated the two germline ends. From germline, CDR1 is MNHEY and CDR2 SMNVEV (reference sequence). The length of the CDR3 is 17 residues. The CDR3 DNA sequence: TGTGCCAGCAGTTTATCGGACCCCAGGGGGGGGAGTTACGAGCAGTACTTC. Amino acids: CASSLSDPRGGSYEQYF.

This rearrangement joins TRBV11-2 to TRBJ2-2, with D perhaps TRBD1 (6 bases). Germline V gene sequence: CDR1 SGHAT, CDR2 FQNNGV. V was shortened by 5 bases and J by 3 bases, with 19 bases between the two germline ends. CDR3 length: 17 residues. The DNA of the CDR3 is TGTGCCAGCAGCCCTCGATTCAGGACAGACCACACCGGGGAGCTGTTTTTT. Translated, it gives CASSPRFRTDHTGELFF.

This clone is classed as large (0.1 to 1%). The chain recombines TRBV10-1 with TRBJ2-7; D is ambiguous. There are 13 residues in the CDR3. V was pared by 3 bases and J by 2 bases, with 8 bases between. The germline V gene has CDR1 WNHNN and CDR2 SYGVQD (reference sequence). The CDR3 sequence: CASSDSNTYEQYF. In nucleotides, the CDR3 is TGCGCCAGCAGTGACAGTAATACCTACGAGCAGTACTTC.

The genes are TRBV2 and TRBJ2-7; TRBD2 might be the D (6 bases). CDR1 and CDR2 from the germline V gene are SNHLY and FYNNEI. This CDR3 region has 13 residues. With 7 bases removed from V and 5 bases from J, the gap between germline ends came to 15 bases. The CDR3 loop reads CASNGGGENEQYF. The CDR3 nucleotides read TGTGCCAGCAATGGGGGAGGAGAAAACGAGCAGTACTTC.

The chain links TRBV10-3 to TRBJ2-7; the D is unclear. The germline CDR1 and CDR2 sequences are ENHRY and SYGVKD. V lost 0 bases and J lost 0, with 9 bases in between. The CDR3 runs to 15 residues. CDR3 bases: TGTGCCATCAGTGAGTCATTAGGGAACTCCTACGAGCAGTACTTC. Protein sequence: CAISESLGNSYEQYF.

CDR3: CASSDLRELFF. CDR3 DNA sequence: TGTGCCAGCAGTGATTTGAGGGAGCTGTTTTTT. The chain joins TRBV2 to TRBJ2-2; no reliable D call. The ends were cut back, 3 bases at V and 9 bases at J, with 5 bases in the middle. This CDR3 is built from 11 residues. Looked up from germline, CDR1 is SNHLY and CDR2 is FYNNEI.